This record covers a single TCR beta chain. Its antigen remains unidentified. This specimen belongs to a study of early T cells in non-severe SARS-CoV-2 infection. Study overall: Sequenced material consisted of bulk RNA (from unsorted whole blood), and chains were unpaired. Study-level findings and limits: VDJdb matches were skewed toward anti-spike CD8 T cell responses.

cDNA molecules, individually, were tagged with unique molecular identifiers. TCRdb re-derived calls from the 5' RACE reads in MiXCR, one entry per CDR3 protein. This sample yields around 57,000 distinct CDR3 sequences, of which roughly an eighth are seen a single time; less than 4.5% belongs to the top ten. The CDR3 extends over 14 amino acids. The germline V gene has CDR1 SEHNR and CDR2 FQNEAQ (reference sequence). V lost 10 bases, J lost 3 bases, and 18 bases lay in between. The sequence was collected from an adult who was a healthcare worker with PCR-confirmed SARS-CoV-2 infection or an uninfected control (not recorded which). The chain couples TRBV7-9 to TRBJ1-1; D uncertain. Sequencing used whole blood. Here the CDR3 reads CATLQTAADTEAFF. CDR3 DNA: TGTGCCACGTTACAGACCGCGGCGGACACTGAAGCTTTCTTT.